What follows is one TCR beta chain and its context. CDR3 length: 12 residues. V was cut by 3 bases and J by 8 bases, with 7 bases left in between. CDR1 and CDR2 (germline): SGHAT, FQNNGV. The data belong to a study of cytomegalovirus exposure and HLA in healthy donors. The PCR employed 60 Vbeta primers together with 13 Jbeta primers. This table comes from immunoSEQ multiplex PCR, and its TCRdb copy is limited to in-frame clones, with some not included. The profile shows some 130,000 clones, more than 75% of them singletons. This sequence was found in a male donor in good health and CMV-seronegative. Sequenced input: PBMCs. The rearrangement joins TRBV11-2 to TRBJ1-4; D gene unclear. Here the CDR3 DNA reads TGTGCCAGCAGCTTCGGTCGGGAAAAACTGTTTTTT. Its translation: CASSFGREKLFF.